The 26 T cell receptor beta chains in this list originate from one sample, sequenced in a study of T cell responses to AZD1222 COVID-19 vaccine. The repertoire was sequenced with immunoSEQ multiplex PCR; TCRdb's copy has only in-frame clones and lacks some. This table holds some 86,000 clones, more than 75% found once. The material was peripheral blood, obtained on day 0 of AZD1222 vaccination. These receptors all come from an adult in good health.

The CDR3 DNA reads TGTGCCAGCTCACCGCGACAGGGCGTCGATGAAAAACTGTTTTTT. Protein product: CASSPRQGVDEKLFF. This chain connects TRBV18 to TRBJ1-4; 7 nucleotides agree with TRBD1. CDR1 KGHSH and CDR2 LQKENI come from the germline V gene. V trimming: 3 bases; J trimming: 6 bases; junction bases outside the gene matches: 7. The CDR3 spans 15 residues.

J is TRBJ2-1 and V is TRBV7-2; 8 bases match TRBD2. The CDR3 is 17 amino acids. V was pared by 5 bases and J by 0 bases, with 9 bases of the junction left unmatched. Germline CDR1 reads SGHTA; CDR2 reads FQGNSA. The CDR3 DNA is TGTGCCAGCAGCACCCGGGGGGGGAGGGCCTCCTACAATGAGCAGTTCTTC. This translates into CASSTRGGRASYNEQFF.

V is TRBV27 and J is TRBJ1-6; D is unresolved. Germline V gene lookup returns CDR1 MNHEY and CDR2 SMNVEV (reference sequence). The CDR3 consists of 13 residues. V lost 6 bases and J 7 bases, leaving 10 bases between the germline ends. The CDR3 nucleotides are TGTGCCAGCAGGAACAGCGCGAATTCACCCCTCCACTTT. Translated, it gives CASRNSANSPLHF.

This chain links TRBV24-1 with TRBJ1-2; 7 bases are shared with TRBD1. V dropped 4 bases and J dropped 6; count of bases not matched to a gene: 7. Germline CDR1 and CDR2: KGHDR and SFDVKD. This CDR3 is built from 14 residues. The CDR3 sequence is CATSENTGVDGYTF. CDR3 bases: TGTGCCACCAGTGAGAACACAGGGGTGGATGGCTACACCTTC.

This clone was detected only once. The chain links TRBV3-1 (or the pseudogene TRBV3-2) to TRBJ1-1; a weak D match, TRBD1 (5 bases). Germline CDR1 reads LGHDT; CDR2 reads YNNKEL (reference sequence). This CDR3 is built from 14 residues. Trimming removed 0 bases at V and 5 bases at J, with 10 bases between. CDR3 amino acids: CASSQDAGPTEAFF. In DNA form, the CDR3 reads TGTGCCAGCAGCCAAGACGCAGGGCCAACTGAAGCTTTCTTT.

This chain uses TRBV5-6 with TRBJ2-1; D might be TRBD2 (6 bases). V gave up 4 bases and J gave up 0 bases, with 17 bases separating them. The CDR3 length is 17 residues. Germline V gives CDR1 SGHDT, CDR2 YYEEEE. The CDR3 reads CASSPTDYRFSYNEQFF. CDR3 DNA: TGTGCCAGCAGCCCAACGGACTACCGGTTCTCCTACAATGAGCAGTTCTTC.

This clone was counted a single time. CDR3 in amino acids: CASSVGRLARSYEQYF. CDR3 in DNA: TGCGCCAGCAGCGTTGGCCGACTGGCGAGATCCTACGAGCAGTACTTC. The chain has TRBV5-1 and TRBJ2-7; D ambiguous. The CDR3 consists of 16 residues. V lost 4 bases to trimming and J lost 1 base, with 18 bases between them. Germline values: CDR1 SGHRS, CDR2 YFSETQ.

In its sample, this clone was seen once. The chain combines TRBV7-9 with TRBJ1-4; D unclear. V shed 6 bases and J shed 8 bases, with 10 bases lying between them. The CDR3 has 12 amino acids. Germline assignment: CDR1 SEHNR and CDR2 FQNEAQ (reference sequence). The CDR3 nucleotides are TGTGCCAGCAGGTCCGCTGAGGAAAAACTGTTTTTT. Its translation: CASRSAEEKLFF.

The chain has TRBV19 and TRBJ1-1, with TRBD1 as a possible D gene (6 bases). The germline V gene encodes CDR1 LNHDA and CDR2 SQIVND (reference sequence). The germline V and J ends were trimmed by 3 bases and 7 bases, with 15 bases remaining between them. The length of the CDR3 is 14 residues. CDR3 loop: CASSISGARGEAFF. CDR3 nucleotides: TGTGCCAGTAGTATTTCAGGGGCAAGGGGTGAAGCTTTCTTT. Complete variable domain (other parts from reference TRBV19 and TRBJ1-1): DGGITQSPKYLFRKEGQNVTLSCEQNLNHDAMYWYRQDPGQGLRLIYYSQIVNDFQKGDIAEGYSVSREKKESFPLTVTSAQKNPTAFYLCASSISGARGEAFFGQGTRLTVV.

The rearrangement uses TRBV7-9 and TRBJ1-1; D is ambiguous. The CDR3 totals 13 residues. V lost 6 bases and J 1 base, leaving 9 bases between the germline ends. Germline lookup yields CDR1 SEHNR and CDR2 FQNEAQ (reference sequence). CDR3: CASRRTENTEAFF. As DNA, the CDR3 is TGTGCCAGCAGGAGGACGGAGAACACTGAAGCTTTCTTT.

The chain links TRBV5-1 to TRBJ1-3; 9 positions match TRBD1. Germline-derived CDR1 and CDR2 are SGHRS and YFSETQ. J gave up 4 bases and V 4 bases, and 6 bases lay outside the gene matches. This CDR3 region has 15 residues. CDR3 sequence reads: CASSEQGAGGNTIYF. The CDR3 DNA sequence: TGCGCCAGCAGCGAACAGGGGGCAGGAGGAAACACCATATATTTT. Using reference TRBV5-1 and TRBJ1-3 for the parts outside the CDR3, the full variable domain is KAGVTQTPRYLIKTRGQQVTLSCSPISGHRSVSWYQQTPGQGLQFLFEYFSETQRNKGNFPGRFSGRQFSNSRSEMNVSTLELGDSALYLCASSEQGAGGNTIYFGEGSWLTVV.

V usage is TRBV7-7 and J usage is TRBJ2-1; D may be TRBD2 (6 bases). This CDR3 region has 13 residues. V lost 1 base and J 10 bases, leaving 11 bases between the germline ends. CDR1 and CDR2 (germline): SSHAT, FNYEAQ (reference sequence). This chain's CDR3 is CASSLGLAREQFF. The CDR3 DNA reads as TGTGCCAGCAGCTTAGGGCTAGCGAGGGAGCAGTTCTTC. Full variable domain (missing parts from reference TRBV7-7 and TRBJ2-1): GAGVSQSPRYKVTKRGQDVTLRCDPISSHATLYWYQQALGQGPEFLTYFNYEAQPDKSGLPSDRFSAERPEGSISTLTIQRTEQRDSAMYRCASSLGLAREQFFGPGTRLTVL.

This chain connects TRBV5-6 to TRBJ2-3, with a possible D match to TRBD1 (6 bases). Germline CDR1 and CDR2: SGHDT and YYEEEE. The germline V and J ends were trimmed by 3 bases and 5 bases, with 13 bases remaining between them. The CDR3 extends over 14 amino acids. The DNA of the CDR3 is TGTGCCAGCAGCTGGGGGCTTGAGGTAGATACGCAGTATTTT. Amino acids: CASSWGLEVDTQYF.

CDR3 bases: TGTGCCAGCAGTTTACCGGGAGGACAGGGATCCTCCTACGAGCAGTACTTC. Its translation is CASSLPGGQGSSYEQYF. The chain has TRBV28 and TRBJ2-7; D perhaps matches TRBD1 (8 bases). V was pared by 2 bases and J by 0 bases, with 17 bases between. The germline gives CDR1 MDHEN, CDR2 SYDVKM. The CDR3 sequence is 17 residues long.

This rearrangement joins TRBV6-5 to TRBJ2-3; D may be TRBD1 (5 bases). Deletions cut 2 bases from V and 3 bases from J, with 12 bases between. The CDR3 runs to 15 residues. Germline V CDR1 and CDR2: MNHEY, SVGAGI. The CDR3: CASSYGKGQTDTQYF. The DNA of the CDR3 is TGTGCCAGCAGTTACGGGAAGGGGCAAACAGATACGCAGTATTTT.

The chain has TRBV2 and TRBJ1-5, with D maybe TRBD1 (5 bases). Per the germline V gene, CDR1 is SNHLY and CDR2 is FYNNEI. The V and J ends lost 4 bases and 2 bases respectively, with 12 bases between them. CDR3 length: 15 amino acids. Here the CDR3 DNA reads TGTGCCAGCAGTGGTGGAGGGGTGGGCAATCAGCCCCAGCATTTT. Translated, it gives CASSGGGVGNQPQHF. Together with reference TRBV2 and TRBJ1-5, the CDR3 gives the full variable domain: EPEVTQTPSHQVTQMGQEVILRCVPISNHLYFYWYRQILGQKVEFLVSFYNNEISEKSEIFDDQFSVERPDGSNFTLKIRSTKLEDSAMYFCASSGGGVGNQPQHFGDGTRLSIL.

V is TRBV30 and J is TRBJ1-3; D is unclear. Germline-derived CDR1 and CDR2 are GTSNPN and SVGIG (reference sequence). V lost 7 bases to trimming and J lost 0 bases, with 10 bases between them. This CDR3 comprises 13 residues. For the CDR3, the DNA is TGTGCCTCCCTTAGAGGCTCTGGAAACACCATATATTTT. Its protein is CASLRGSGNTIYF.

J is TRBJ1-2 and V is TRBV6-1; TRBD1 matches at 9 bases. Losses at the gene ends were 2 bases for V and 10 bases for J; bases not matched to a gene: 8. The germline gives CDR1 MNHNS, CDR2 SASEGT. This CDR3 region has 14 residues. The DNA of the CDR3 is TGTGCCAGCAGTGAATCGGGGACAGGGAGACACTACACCTTC. Translated: CASSESGTGRHYTF.

The V call is TRBV3-1 (or the pseudogene TRBV3-2), the J call TRBJ1-3; the match to TRBD1 covers 12 bases. After removal of 1 base from V and 1 base from J, the junction contained 5 bases not matched to a gene. The CDR3 extends over 18 amino acids. The germline V gene has CDR1 LGHDT and CDR2 YNNKEL (reference sequence). CDR3 DNA: TGTGCCAGCAGCCAAGGTCCGGGACAGGGGGCGTCTGGAAACACCATATATTTT. Protein product: CASSQGPGQGASGNTIYF.

The chain recombines TRBV5-1 with TRBJ1-1; D might be TRBD1 (5 bases). There are 14 residues in the CDR3. V was cut by 3 bases and J by 0 bases, with 9 bases left in between. CDR1 and CDR2 from the germline V gene are SGHRS and YFSETQ. In DNA, the CDR3 is TGCGCCAGCAGCTCGGACAACATGAACACTGAAGCTTTCTTT. Amino acid sequence: CASSSDNMNTEAFF.

V usage is TRBV2 and J usage is TRBJ1-2; 10 bases agree with TRBD1. V trimming: 7 bases; J trimming: 2 bases; junction bases outside the gene matches: 10. Germline assignment: CDR1 SNHLY and CDR2 FYNNEI. The length of the CDR3 is 16 residues. The CDR3 sequence is CASIRLAGQGNYGYTF. CDR3 DNA sequence: TGTGCCAGCATCCGTTTAGCGGGACAGGGGAACTATGGCTACACCTTC.

The rearrangement links TRBV19 to TRBJ1-5; TRBD1 agrees at 8 bases. The junction had 28 bases not matched to a gene; V was cut back by 1 base and J by 2 bases. CDR1 and CDR2 from the germline V gene are LNHDA and SQIVND (reference sequence). The CDR3 length is 24 residues. CDR3 DNA: TGTGCCAGTAGTATAGCCCTCAGTTCTCATGCCGGACAGGGATATAGAGAGCGCAATCAGCCCCAGCATTTT. Its translation is CASSIALSSHAGQGYRERNQPQHF.

This chain connects TRBV7-8 to TRBJ1-5; D call uncertain. V dropped 0 bases and J dropped 7 bases, with 7 bases sitting between them. CDR3 length: 13 amino acids. Germline lookup yields CDR1 SGHVS and CDR2 FQNEAQ. CDR3 residues: CASSLAHGQPQHF. CDR3 DNA: TGTGCCAGCAGCTTAGCGCATGGGCAGCCCCAGCATTTT.

V gene TRBV13 combines with J gene TRBJ1-4; unclear D gene. Germline V lookup: CDR1 PRHDT, CDR2 FYEKMQ (reference sequence). The CDR3 has 13 residues. Trimming removed 10 bases from V and 6 bases from J, with 15 bases in between. CDR3 sequence reads: CATRRRGDEKLFF. CDR3 DNA: TGTGCCACCCGCCGGCGGGGAGATGAAAAACTGTTTTTT.

The V and J genes are TRBV27 and TRBJ2-7; 8 nucleotides line up with TRBD2. Germline lookup yields CDR1 MNHEY and CDR2 SMNVEV (reference sequence). The trim removed 4 bases at V and 5 bases at J, leaving 4 bases unmatched. CDR3 size: 13 residues. CDR3 amino acids: CASSSAGGDEQYF. In DNA, the CDR3 is TGTGCCAGCAGTTCTGCCGGGGGGGACGAGCAGTACTTC.

This sequence joins TRBV3-1 (or the pseudogene TRBV3-2) and TRBJ1-1; D is undetermined. Trimming pared 0 bases from V and 4 bases from J, leaving 15 bases between. Germline V lookup: CDR1 LGHDT, CDR2 YNNKEL (reference sequence). The CDR3 consists of 16 residues. For the CDR3, the DNA is TGTGCCAGCAGCCAAGAAGGGCGGGTTTGGGGCACTGAAGCTTTCTTT. Translated, it gives CASSQEGRVWGTEAFF.